This T cell receptor (beta chain) is drawn from a study of shared clonotypes between healthy human individuals. Findings of the study overall: Exclusively blood specimens were collected; tissue repertoires likely differ. Memory subsets generally showed lower estimated richness than naive subsets.

CDR3 length: 15 residues. V trimming: 5 bases; J trimming: 3 bases; junction bases outside the gene matches: 6. The germline V gene encodes CDR1 SGHTA and CDR2 FQGNSA. All donors qualified as healthy HIV-negative adults and had experienced no recent acute infections or vaccinations. Both subsets, CD45RA+ naive and CD45RA-negative memory, were split from the CD4+ cells. Only in-frame clones appear in the TCRdb table, and some are missing; sequencing was by immunoSEQ multiplex PCR. The sample holds 2 million to 2.5 million clones, 90% to 97% seen once. Of note for this clone: Antigen: not known.

The source material was naive CD4+ T cells sorted from blood. Noted subset: CD45RA+ positively selected. This chain links TRBV7-2 with TRBJ2-7, with 11 bases fitting TRBD2. The receptor was isolated from a man younger than 35 in good health. CDR3 in amino acids: CASSTGLAGHYEQYF. The CDR3 DNA follows: TGTGCCAGCAGCACCGGACTAGCGGGCCACTACGAGCAGTACTTC.